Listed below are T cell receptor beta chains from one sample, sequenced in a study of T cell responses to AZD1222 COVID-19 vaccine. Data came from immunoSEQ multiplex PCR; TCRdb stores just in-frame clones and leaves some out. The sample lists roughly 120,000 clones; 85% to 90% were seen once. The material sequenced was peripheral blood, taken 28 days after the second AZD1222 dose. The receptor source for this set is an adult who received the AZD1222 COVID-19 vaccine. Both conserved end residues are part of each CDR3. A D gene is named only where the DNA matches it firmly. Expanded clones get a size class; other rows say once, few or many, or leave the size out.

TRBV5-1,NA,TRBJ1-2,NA,TGCGCCAGCAGCTTTGACAGGTCCACCTACACCTTC,CASSFDRSTYTF
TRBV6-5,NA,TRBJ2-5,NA,TGTGCCAGCAGCATACCGAAGGTAGAGACCCAGTACTTC,CASSIPKVETQYF
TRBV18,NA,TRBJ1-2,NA,TGTGCCAGCTCAACTAACAGGGCGAACTATGGCTACACCTTC,CASSTNRANYGYTF
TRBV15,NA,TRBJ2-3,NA,TGTGCCACCACCCCACCATCGCGGGGCCGCACAGATACGCAGTATTTT,CATTPPSRGRTDTQYF
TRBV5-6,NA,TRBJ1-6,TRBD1,TGTGCCAGCAGCCTGGACAGGGGGCTTTCCTATAATTCACCCCTCCACTTT,CASSLDRGLSYNSPLHF
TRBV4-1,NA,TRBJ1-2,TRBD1,TGCGCCAGCAGCCATCACCGGGACAGGGGGTTCTATGGCTACACCTTC,CASSHHRDRGFYGYTF
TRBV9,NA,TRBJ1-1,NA,TGTGCCAGCAGCGCACATGGGGGCGGCGGCACTGAAGCTTTCTTT,CASSAHGGGGTEAFF
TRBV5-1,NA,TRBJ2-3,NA,TGCGCCAGCAGCCTAAGAGCTGGGATCACAGATACGCAGTATTTT,CASSLRAGITDTQYF
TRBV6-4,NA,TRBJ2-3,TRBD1,TGTGCCAGCAGTCCCGGGACAGGAACAGATACGCAGTATTTT,CASSPGTGTDTQYF
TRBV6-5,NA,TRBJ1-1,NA,TGTGCCAGCAGTTACTCGGACATAACAGAAGCTTTCTTT,CASSYSDITEAFF
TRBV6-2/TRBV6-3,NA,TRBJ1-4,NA,TGTGCCAGCAGTTATCACGCAGGGGCGGTAGAAAAACTGTTTTTT,CASSYHAGAVEKLFF
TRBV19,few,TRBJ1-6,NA,TGTGCCAGTAGCTGGAAGGGTTCACCCCTCCACTTT,CASSWKGSPLHF
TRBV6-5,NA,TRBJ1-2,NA,TGTGCCACAGCCCGGAGTTCCTATGGCTACACCTTC,CATARSSYGYTF
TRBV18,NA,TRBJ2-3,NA,TGTGCCAGCTCACCACCGGGGGAGCGGTCGGCGGGAGATACGCAGTATTTT,CASSPPGERSAGDTQYF
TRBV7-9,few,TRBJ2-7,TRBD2,TGTGCCAGCAGCCCCTCGGGACTATCCTACGAGCAGTACTTC,CASSPSGLSYEQYF
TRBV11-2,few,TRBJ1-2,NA,TGTGCCAGCAGCCAGACTTTGGGACGCGACGACCTCTATGGCTACACCTTC,CASSQTLGRDDLYGYTF
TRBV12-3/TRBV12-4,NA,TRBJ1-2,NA,TGTGCCAGCAGTTCATCGGGCAACTATGGCTACACCTTC,CASSSSGNYGYTF
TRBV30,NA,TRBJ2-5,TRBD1,TGTGCCTGGAAAAACAGACAGGGGGCCCCGGGGACCCAGTACTTC,CAWKNRQGAPGTQYF
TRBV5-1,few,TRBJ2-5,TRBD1,TGCGCCAGCAGCTTACTCACAGGGGGTCAAGAGACCCAGTACTTC,CASSLLTGGQETQYF
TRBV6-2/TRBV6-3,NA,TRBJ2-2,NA,TGTGCCAGCAGTACGAACGACGCCGGGGAGCTGTTTTTT,CASSTNDAGELFF
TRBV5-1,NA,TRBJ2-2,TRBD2,TGCGCCAGCAGCTTGGAGGGTAGCGGGACGAGGACAACCGGGGAGCTGTTTTTT,CASSLEGSGTRTTGELFF
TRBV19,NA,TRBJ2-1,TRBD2,TGTGCCACCCGGTCGACTAGCATCGAAAACAATGAGCAGTTCTTC,CATRSTSIENNEQFF
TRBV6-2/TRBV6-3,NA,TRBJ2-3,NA,TGTGCCAGCAGTTACCGGGGACGGATCACAGATACGCAGTATTTT,CASSYRGRITDTQYF
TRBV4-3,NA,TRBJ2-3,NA,TGCGCCAGCAGCCAAGGTACTTACGGGGGTTCAGATACGCAGTATTTT,CASSQGTYGGSDTQYF
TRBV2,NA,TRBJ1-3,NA,TGTGCCAGCAGTCCAGGGTTTGGCTCTGGAAACACCATATATTTT,CASSPGFGSGNTIYF
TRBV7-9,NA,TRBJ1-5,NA,TGTGCCAGCCAACTACAGGGAGGGGGTCAGCCCCAGCATTTT,CASQLQGGGQPQHF
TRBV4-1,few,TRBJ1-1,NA,TGCGCCTCCAAAAACAGGGCTTTAGACACTGAAGCTTTCTTT,CASKNRALDTEAFF
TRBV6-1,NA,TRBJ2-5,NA,TGTGCCAGCAGTGAAATTAACAGCCGGTCTTGGCTTCAATTCCAAGAGACCCAGTACTTC,CASSEINSRSWLQFQETQYF
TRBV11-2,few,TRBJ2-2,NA,TGTGCCAGCAGCCCCACTCTATCCGGGGAGCTGTTTTTT,CASSPTLSGELFF
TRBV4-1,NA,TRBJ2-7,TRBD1,TGCGCCAGCAGCCAAATACAGGGGGACACCTACGAGCAGTACTTC,CASSQIQGDTYEQYF